The 2 T cell receptor beta chains below were found in one sample sequenced in a study of beta chain features in type 1 diabetes. Isolated RNA was reverse transcribed in full, so expressed TCRB transcripts were sequenced. The repertoire was sequenced with immunoSEQ multiplex PCR; TCRdb's copy has only in-frame clones and lacks some. The table records about 900,000 clones, under 20% of them present only once. The material sequenced was naive CD4+ T cells from blood. The receptors here all came from a woman younger than 30 in good health.

This clone is a singleton in its sample. This chain uses TRBV5-6 with TRBJ2-5; 10 bases line up with TRBD2. V trimming: 4 bases; J trimming: 4 bases; junction bases outside the gene matches: 16. CDR1 and CDR2 from the germline V gene are SGHDT and YYEEEE. The CDR3 covers 18 residues. The CDR3 DNA follows: TGTGCCAGCAGCCCCGGTGGACTAGCGGAATATAAAATAGAGACCCAGTACTTC. Translating gives CASSPGGLAEYKIETQYF.

This rearrangement joins TRBV4-2 to TRBJ1-3; D is uncertain. Deletions cut 0 bases from V and 6 bases from J, with 15 bases between. The CDR3 extends over 16 amino acids. CDR1 and CDR2 (germline): LGHNA, YNFKEQ. As DNA, the CDR3 is TGTGCCAGCAGCCAAGAACAGCCAGGCCATCTAAACACCATATATTTT. Encoded protein: CASSQEQPGHLNTIYF.